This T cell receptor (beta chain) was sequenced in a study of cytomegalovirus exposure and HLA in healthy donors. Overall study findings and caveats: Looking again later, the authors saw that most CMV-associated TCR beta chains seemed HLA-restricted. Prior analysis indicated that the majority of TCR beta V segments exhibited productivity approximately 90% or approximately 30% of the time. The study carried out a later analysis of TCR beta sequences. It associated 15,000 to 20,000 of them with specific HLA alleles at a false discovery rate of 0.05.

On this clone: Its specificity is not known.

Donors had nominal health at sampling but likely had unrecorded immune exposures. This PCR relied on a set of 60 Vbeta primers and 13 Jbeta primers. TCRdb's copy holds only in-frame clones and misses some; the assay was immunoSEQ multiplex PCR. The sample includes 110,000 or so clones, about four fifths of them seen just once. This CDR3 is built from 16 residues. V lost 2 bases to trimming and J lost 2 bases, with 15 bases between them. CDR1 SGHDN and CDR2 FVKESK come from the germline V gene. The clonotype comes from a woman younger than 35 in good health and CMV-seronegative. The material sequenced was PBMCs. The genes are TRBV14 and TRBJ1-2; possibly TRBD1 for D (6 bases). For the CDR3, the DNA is TGTGCCAGCAGCCAATTTATGGACAGAGCCAACTATGGCTACACCTTC. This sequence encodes CASSQFMDRANYGYTF.